This T cell receptor (beta chain) was retrieved from a study of a mutant IDH1 vaccine in newly diagnosed glioma. Study summary: First vaccine doses came 4-6 weeks after radiotherapy alone, or with temozolomide cycles.

Some clones are missing from TCRdb's copy, which holds only in-frame ones; the method was immunoSEQ multiplex PCR. Altogether approximately 56,000 clones are present, over 70% being singletons, with the ten largest covering 5.3%. This sample's time point: week 47, end of study. The vaccine gave 300 ug of a 20-mer mutant IDH1 peptide subcutaneously per dose. In weeks 1, 3, 5, 7, 11, 15, 19 and 23, patients were vaccinated. V lost 4 bases and J lost 4, with 11 bases in between. The CDR3 sequence is 13 residues long. Per the germline V gene, CDR1 is SGHDT and CDR2 is YYEEEE. This clone showed up just a few times. Its target is not known.

Sequenced here: PBMCs, sampled from a glioma patient whose treatment included an IDH1 peptide vaccine. The TCR was taken from a man aged 50-59 years with glioma. V gene TRBV5-6 combines with J gene TRBJ1-1, with unresolved D. DNA of the CDR3: TGTGCCAGCAGCCCCCCCTTGGGCACTGAAGCTTTCTTT. Translation: CASSPPLGTEAFF.